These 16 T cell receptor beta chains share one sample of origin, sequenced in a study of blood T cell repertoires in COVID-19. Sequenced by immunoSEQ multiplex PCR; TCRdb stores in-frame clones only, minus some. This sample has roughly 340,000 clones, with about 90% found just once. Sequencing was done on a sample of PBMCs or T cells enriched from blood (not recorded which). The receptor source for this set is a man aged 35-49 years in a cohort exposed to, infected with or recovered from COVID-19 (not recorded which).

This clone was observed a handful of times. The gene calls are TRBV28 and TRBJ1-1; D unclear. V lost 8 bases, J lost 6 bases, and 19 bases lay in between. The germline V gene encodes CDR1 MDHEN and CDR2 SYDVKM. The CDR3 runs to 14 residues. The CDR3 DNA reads TGTGCCAGCTCGACGTATGGGAGAGGCCCTGAAGCTTTCTTT. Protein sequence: CASSTYGRGPEAFF.

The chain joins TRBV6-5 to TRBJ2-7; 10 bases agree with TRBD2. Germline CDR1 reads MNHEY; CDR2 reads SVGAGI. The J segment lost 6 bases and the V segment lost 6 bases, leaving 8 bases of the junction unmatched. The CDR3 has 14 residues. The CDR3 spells CASSYGTSAGEQYF. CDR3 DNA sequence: TGTGCCAGCAGCTACGGGACTAGCGCCGGCGAGCAGTACTTC.

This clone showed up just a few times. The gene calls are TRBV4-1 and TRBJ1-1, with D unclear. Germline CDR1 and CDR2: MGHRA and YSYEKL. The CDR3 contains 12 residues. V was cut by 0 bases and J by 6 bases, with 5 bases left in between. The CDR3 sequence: CASSQDGAEAFF. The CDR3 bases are TGCGCCAGCAGCCAAGATGGAGCTGAAGCTTTCTTT.

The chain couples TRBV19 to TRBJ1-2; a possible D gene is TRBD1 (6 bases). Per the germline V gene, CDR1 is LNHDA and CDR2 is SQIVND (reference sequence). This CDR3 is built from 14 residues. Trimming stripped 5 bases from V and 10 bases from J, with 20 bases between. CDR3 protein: CASSASGTLLDYTF. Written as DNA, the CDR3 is TGTGCCAGTAGTGCATCCGGGACATTGCTTGACTACACCTTC.

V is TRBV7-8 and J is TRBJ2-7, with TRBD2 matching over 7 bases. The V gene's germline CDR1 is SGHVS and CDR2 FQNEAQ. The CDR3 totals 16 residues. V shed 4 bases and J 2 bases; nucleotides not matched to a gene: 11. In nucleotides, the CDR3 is TGTGCCAGCAGCTCCAAACTGGGGGGGAGAGCCTACGAGCAGTACTTC. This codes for CASSSKLGGRAYEQYF.

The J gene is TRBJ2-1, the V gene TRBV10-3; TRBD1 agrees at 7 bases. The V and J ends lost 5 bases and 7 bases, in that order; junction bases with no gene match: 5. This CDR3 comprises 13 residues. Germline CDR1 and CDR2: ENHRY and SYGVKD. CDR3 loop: CAISSTGWNEQFF. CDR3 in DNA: TGTGCCATCAGTTCGACAGGGTGGAATGAGCAGTTCTTC.

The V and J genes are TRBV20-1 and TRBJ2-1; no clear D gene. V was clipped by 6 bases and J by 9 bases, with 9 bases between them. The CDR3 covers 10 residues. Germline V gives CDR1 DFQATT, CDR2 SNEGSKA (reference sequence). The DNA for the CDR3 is TGCAGTGCCCAGGAAGCTGAGCAGTTCTTC. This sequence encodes CSAQEAEQFF.

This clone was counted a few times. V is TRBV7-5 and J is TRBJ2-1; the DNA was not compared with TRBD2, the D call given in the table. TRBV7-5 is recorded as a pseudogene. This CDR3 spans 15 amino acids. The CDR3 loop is CVRSLARLAGNEQFF. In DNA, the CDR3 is TGTGTCAGAAGCTTAGCTCGACTAGCAGGGAATGAGCAGTTCTTC.

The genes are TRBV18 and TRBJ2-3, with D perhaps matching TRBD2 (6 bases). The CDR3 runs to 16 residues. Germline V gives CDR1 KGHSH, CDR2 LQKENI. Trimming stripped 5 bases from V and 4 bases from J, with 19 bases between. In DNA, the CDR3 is TGTGCCAGCTCATCGACGGATCCGGGGGAGGCAGATACGCAGTATTTT. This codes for CASSSTDPGEADTQYF.

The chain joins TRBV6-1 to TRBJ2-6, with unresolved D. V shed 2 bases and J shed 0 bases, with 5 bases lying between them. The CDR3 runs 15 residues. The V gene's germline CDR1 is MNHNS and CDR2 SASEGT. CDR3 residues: CASSEFGSGANVLTF. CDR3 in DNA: TGTGCCAGCAGTGAATTCGGCTCTGGGGCCAACGTCCTGACTTTC.

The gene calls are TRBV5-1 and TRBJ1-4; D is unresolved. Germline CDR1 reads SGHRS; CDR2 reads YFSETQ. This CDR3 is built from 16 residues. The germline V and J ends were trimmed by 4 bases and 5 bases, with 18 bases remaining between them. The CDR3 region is CASSPSTRDGNEKLFF. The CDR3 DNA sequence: TGCGCCAGCAGCCCTTCTACCCGGGATGGAAATGAAAAACTGTTTTTT.

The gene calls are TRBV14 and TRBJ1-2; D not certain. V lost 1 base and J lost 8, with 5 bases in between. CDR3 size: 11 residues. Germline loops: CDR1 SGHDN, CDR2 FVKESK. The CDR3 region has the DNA TGTGCCAGCAGCCAAGGGGAGGGCTACACCTTC. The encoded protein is CASSQGEGYTF. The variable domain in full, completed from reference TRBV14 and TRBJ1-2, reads EAGVTQFPSHSVIEKGQTVTLRCDPISGHDNLYWYRRVMGKEIKFLLHFVKESKQDESGMPNNRFLAERTGGTYSTLKVQPAELEDSGVYFCASSQGEGYTFGSGTRLTVV.

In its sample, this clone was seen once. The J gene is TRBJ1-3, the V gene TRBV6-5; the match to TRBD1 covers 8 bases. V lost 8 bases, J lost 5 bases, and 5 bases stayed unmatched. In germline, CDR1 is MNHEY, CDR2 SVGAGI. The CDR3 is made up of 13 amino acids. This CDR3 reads CASWGQARNTIYF. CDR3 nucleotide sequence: TGTGCCAGCTGGGGACAGGCTCGAAACACCATATATTTT.

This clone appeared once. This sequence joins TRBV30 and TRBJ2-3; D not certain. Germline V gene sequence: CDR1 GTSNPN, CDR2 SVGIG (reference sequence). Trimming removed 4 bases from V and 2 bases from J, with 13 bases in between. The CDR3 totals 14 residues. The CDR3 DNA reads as TGTGCCTGGAAACGAGGTCGAATCACAGATACGCAGTATTTT. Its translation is CAWKRGRITDTQYF.

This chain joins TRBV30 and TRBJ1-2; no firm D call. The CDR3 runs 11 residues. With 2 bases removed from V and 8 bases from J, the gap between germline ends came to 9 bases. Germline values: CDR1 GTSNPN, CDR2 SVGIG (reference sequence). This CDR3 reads CAWSSRLGYTF. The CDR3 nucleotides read TGTGCCTGGAGTTCCAGGCTCGGCTACACCTTC.

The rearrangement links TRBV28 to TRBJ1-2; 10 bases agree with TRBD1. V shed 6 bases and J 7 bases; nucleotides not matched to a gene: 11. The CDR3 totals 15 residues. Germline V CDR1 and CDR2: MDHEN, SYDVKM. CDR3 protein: CASSRPRQGAGGYTF. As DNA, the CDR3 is TGTGCCAGCAGCCGACCTCGACAGGGGGCGGGTGGCTACACCTTC.